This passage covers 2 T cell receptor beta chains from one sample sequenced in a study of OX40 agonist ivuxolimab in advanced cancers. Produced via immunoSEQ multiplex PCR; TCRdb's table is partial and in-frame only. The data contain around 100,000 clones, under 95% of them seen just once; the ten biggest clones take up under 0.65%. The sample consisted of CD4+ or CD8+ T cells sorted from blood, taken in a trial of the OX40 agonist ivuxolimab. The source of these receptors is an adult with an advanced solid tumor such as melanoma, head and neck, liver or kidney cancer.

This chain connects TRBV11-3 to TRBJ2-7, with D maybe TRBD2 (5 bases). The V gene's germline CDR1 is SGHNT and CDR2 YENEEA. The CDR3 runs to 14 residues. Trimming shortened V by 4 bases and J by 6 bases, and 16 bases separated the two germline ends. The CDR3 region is CASSSGSTLGEQYF. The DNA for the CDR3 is TGTGCCAGCAGCTCGGGATCAACCTTAGGCGAGCAGTACTTC.

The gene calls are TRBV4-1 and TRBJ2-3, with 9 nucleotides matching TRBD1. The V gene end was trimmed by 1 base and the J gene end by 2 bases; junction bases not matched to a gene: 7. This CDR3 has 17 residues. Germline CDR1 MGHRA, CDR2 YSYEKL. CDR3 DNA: TGCGCCAGCAGCCAAGCCCTCGGGACAGGGATCACAGATACGCAGTATTTT. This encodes CASSQALGTGITDTQYF.